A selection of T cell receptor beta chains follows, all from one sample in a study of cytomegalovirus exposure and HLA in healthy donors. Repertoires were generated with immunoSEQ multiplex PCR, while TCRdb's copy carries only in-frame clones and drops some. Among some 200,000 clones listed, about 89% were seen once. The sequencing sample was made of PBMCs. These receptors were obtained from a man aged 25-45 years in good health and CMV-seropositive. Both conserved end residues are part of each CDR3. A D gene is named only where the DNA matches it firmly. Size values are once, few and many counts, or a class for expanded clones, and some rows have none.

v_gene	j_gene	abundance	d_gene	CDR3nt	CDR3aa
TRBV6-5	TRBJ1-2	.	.	TGTGCCAGCAGGCGCTCCGGGGCGGAGGGCTACACCTTC	CASRRSGAEGYTF
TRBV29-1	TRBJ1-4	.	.	TGCAGCGCCCCATTCGGAGAAAAACTGTTTTTT	CSAPFGEKLFF
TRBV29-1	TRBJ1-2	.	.	TGCAGCGTTGAAGTAGTCTATGGCTACACCTTC	CSVEVVYGYTF
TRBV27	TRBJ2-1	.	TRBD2	TGTGCCAGCAGTCCGCGGACTAGCGGGAGTTTCTACAATGAGCAGTTCTTC	CASSPRTSGSFYNEQFF
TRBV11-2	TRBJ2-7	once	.	TGTGCCAGCAGCTTAACGGAATACGAGCAGTACTTC	CASSLTEYEQYF
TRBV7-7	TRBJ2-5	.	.	TGTGCTAGCAGCTTATCACGGGGAGCAGAGACCCAGTACTTC	CASSLSRGAETQYF
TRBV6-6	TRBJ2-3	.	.	TGTGCCAGCAGTTACCCCAAGGGGGGTGATACGCAGTATTTT	CASSYPKGGDTQYF
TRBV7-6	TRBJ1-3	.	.	TGTGCCAGCAGCTTGAGCTCTGGAAACACCATATATTTT	CASSLSSGNTIYF
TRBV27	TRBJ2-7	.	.	TGTGCCAGCAGAACCCCCGGGGCCGGATACGAGCAGTACTTC	CASRTPGAGYEQYF
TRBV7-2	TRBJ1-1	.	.	TGTGCCAGCAGCTTGACCCAGAACACTGAAGCTTTCTTT	CASSLTQNTEAFF
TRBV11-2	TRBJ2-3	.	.	TGTGCCAGCAGCTCCCAACTCGGGGCTGGGGATACGCAGTATTTT	CASSSQLGAGDTQYF
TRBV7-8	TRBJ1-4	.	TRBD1	TGTGCCAGCAGCCCGGACAGGGTGGGTGAAAAACTGTTTTTT	CASSPDRVGEKLFF
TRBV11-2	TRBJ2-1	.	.	TGTGCCAGCAGCTCCTTACGCGGTCTCTACAATGAGCAGTTCTTC	CASSSLRGLYNEQFF
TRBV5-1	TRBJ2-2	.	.	TGCGCCAGCAGCTTCACTACCCGAAACACCGGGGAGCTGTTTTTT	CASSFTTRNTGELFF
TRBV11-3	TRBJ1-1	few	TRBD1	TGTGCCAGCAGCATGGACAGGGTTAGTGAAGCTTTCTTT	CASSMDRVSEAFF
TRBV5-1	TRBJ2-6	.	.	TGCGCCAGCAGCTTGGAAGGGCCCGTCTTTAGGACCTCTGGGGCCAACGTCCTGACTTTC	CASSLEGPVFRTSGANVLTF
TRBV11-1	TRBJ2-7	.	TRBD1	TGTGCCAGCAGACCCGGACAGGCTCACGAGCAGTACTTC	CASRPGQAHEQYF
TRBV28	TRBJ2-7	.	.	TGTGCCACCCACAGGAGCTCCTACGAGCAGTACTTC	CATHRSSYEQYF
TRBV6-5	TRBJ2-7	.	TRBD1	TGTGCCAGCAGTTTCGGACAGGGGGCGTCCGAGCAGTACTTC	CASSFGQGASEQYF
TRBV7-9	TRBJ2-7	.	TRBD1	TGTGCCAGCAGGCGGGACAGGGGGCCCTACGAGCAGTACTTC	CASRRDRGPYEQYF
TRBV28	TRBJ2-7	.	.	TGTGCCAGCAGTTTTCCCCGGACAACCACCTACGAGCAGTACTTC	CASSFPRTTTYEQYF
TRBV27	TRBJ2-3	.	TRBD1	TGTGCCAGCAGTGGGGGGACAGGGACCGTCTTGGGGCAGTATTTT	CASSGGTGTVLGQYF
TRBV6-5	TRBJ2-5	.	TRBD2	TGTGCCAGCAGTTACGTAGCGGGGGGGCAAGAGACCCAGTACTTC	CASSYVAGGQETQYF
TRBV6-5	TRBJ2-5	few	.	TGTGCCAGCAGTTACTCAGAGACCCAGTACTTC	CASSYSETQYF
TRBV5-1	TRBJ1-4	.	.	TGCGCCAGCACCCCGATTCCGGGGGAAAAACTGTTTTTT	CASTPIPGEKLFF
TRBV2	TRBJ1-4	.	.	TGTGCCAGCCAAGGAGTGGGGCAAAAACTGTTTTTT	CASQGVGQKLFF
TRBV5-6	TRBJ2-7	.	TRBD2	TGTGCCAGCAGCTTGCGGCTAGCGGTTACCTACGAGCAGTACTTC	CASSLRLAVTYEQYF
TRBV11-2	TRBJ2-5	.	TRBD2	TGTGCCAGCAGCGCCGCTAGCGGATCACAAGAGACCCAGTACTTC	CASSAASGSQETQYF
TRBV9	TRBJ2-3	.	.	TGTGCCAGCAGCGTAGTTGGGGGAGCTCCAGATACGCAGTATTTT	CASSVVGGAPDTQYF
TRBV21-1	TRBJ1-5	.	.	TGTGCCAGCAGCAAAAAGGGCGATGACAATCAGCCCCAGCATTTT	CASSKKGDDNQPQHF
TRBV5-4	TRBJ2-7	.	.	TGTGCCAGCAGCCTGGCCAGTAACCCCTACGAGCAGTACTTC	CASSLASNPYEQYF
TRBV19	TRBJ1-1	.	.	TGTGCCAGTAATCGGGGGATTAACACTGAAGCTTTCTTT	CASNRGINTEAFF
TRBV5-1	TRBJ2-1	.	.	TGCGCCAGCAGCTTGGGACAGTTATACTCCTACAATGAGCAGTTCTTC	CASSLGQLYSYNEQFF
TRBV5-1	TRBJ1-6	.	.	TGCGCCAGCAGCACCACGGGGAGGGCGGGTTCACCCCTCCACTTT	CASSTTGRAGSPLHF
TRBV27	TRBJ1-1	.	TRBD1	TGTGCCAGCAGTTTAGGGCTCGGGACAGTTGGAGAAGCTTTCTTT	CASSLGLGTVGEAFF
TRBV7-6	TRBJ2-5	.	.	TGTGCCAGCAGCTTAGCAGTGCAAGAGACCCAGTACTTC	CASSLAVQETQYF
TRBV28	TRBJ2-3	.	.	TGTGCCAGCAGTTTAATCTCGGCAGATACGCAGTATTTT	CASSLISADTQYF
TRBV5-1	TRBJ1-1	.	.	TGCGCCAGCAGCTTGGTGGCAGGGGCCGCGTCCATGAACACTGAAGCTTTCTTT	CASSLVAGAASMNTEAFF
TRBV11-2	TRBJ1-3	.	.	TGTGCCAGCAGCTTAATTCGGGTTGGAGGAAACACCATATATTTT	CASSLIRVGGNTIYF
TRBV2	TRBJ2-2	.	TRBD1	TGTGCCAGCAGTAAACAGGGGGGAGGCGGGGAGCTGTTTTTT	CASSKQGGGGELFF
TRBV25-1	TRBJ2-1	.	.	TGTGCCAGCACCGACACTGTCCGGGACAAGAGCTCCTACAATGAGCAGTTCTTC	CASTDTVRDKSSYNEQFF
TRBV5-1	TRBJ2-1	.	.	TGCGCCAGCAGCTTGTTAGCCGGAAACAATGAGCAGTTCTTC	CASSLLAGNNEQFF
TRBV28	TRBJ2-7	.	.	TGTGCCAGCAGTCCTTCGGCTGGGAGATACGAGCAGTACTTC	CASSPSAGRYEQYF
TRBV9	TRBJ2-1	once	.	TGTGCCAGCAGCCCTTCGGGGGCTTCTGGGAATGAGCAGTTCTTC	CASSPSGASGNEQFF
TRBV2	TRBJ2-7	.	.	TGTGCCAGCAGAGAGGATGCCTACGAGCAGTACTTC	CASREDAYEQYF
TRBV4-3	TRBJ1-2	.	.	TGCGCCAGCAGCCAAGATTTTGACAGCCGAACCTATGGCTACACCTTC	CASSQDFDSRTYGYTF
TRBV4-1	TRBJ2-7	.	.	TGCGCCAGCAGCCAAGATCGAGTCAGCCACGAGCAGTACTTC	CASSQDRVSHEQYF
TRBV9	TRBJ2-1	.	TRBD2	TGTGCCAGCAGCGCCGGACTAGCGGGAGGGCCACGCAATGAGCAGTTCTTC	CASSAGLAGGPRNEQFF
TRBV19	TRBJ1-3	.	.	TGTGCCAGTAGTCCGGACGGCTCTGGAAACACCATATATTTT	CASSPDGSGNTIYF
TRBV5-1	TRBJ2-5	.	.	TGCGCCAGCAGCTTTTGGACAACGGGTGGGGAGACCCAGTACTTC	CASSFWTTGGETQYF
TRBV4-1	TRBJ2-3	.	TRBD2	TGCGCCAGCAGCCAAGCGGGAGGGACTCGCACAGATACGCAGTATTTT	CASSQAGGTRTDTQYF
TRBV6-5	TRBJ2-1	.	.	TGTGCCAGCAGTTCTTTAGCTAGGGGTGAGCAGTTCTTC	CASSSLARGEQFF
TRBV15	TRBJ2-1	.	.	TGTGCCACCAGCAGAGTCTACAATGAGCAGTTCTTC	CATSRVYNEQFF